These 19 T cell receptor beta chains share one sample of origin, sequenced in a study of T cell repertoires in cytomegalovirus infection (dated by TCRdb to the late 2010s). The sequencer was an Illumina HiSeq 1500. TCRdb applied fastp at Q25 and MiXCR to the public reads, then kept only in-frame beta chains. Rows with a matching CDR3 protein are joined into one entry that keeps the most common DNA and genes. The sample table lists some 180,000 distinct CDR3 sequences, roughly 19% of them with a count of one. 2.9% of the sample is held by the ten biggest clonotypes. The sequencing input was PBMCs. The source of these receptors is a human donor in good health (CMV status not recorded). Some clones in this sample may be carry-over from other donors' samples.

The chain combines TRBV6-6 with TRBJ2-1; possibly TRBD1 for D (6 bases). Germline V gene sequence: CDR1 MNHNY, CDR2 SVGAGI (reference sequence). The CDR3 is 13 residues long. V lost 6 bases, J lost 6 bases, and 12 bases lay in between. Written as DNA, the CDR3 is TGTGCCAGCAGACTACAGGGCGGCAATGAGCAGTTCTTC. Its protein is CASRLQGGNEQFF.

J is TRBJ2-1 and V is TRBV19, with D unresolved. The CDR3 covers 14 residues. Trimming stripped 5 bases from V and 8 bases from J, with 16 bases between. The germline V gene encodes CDR1 LNHDA and CDR2 SQIVND (reference sequence). The CDR3 reads CASSPGEVLHEQFF. In nucleotides, the CDR3 is TGTGCCAGTAGTCCAGGCGAAGTACTACATGAGCAGTTCTTC.

This clonotype occurred a few times. This rearrangement joins TRBV5-4 to TRBJ2-5; no clear D. V lost 3 bases, J lost 4 bases, and 10 bases lay in between. The CDR3 is 13 amino acids. From germline, CDR1 is SGHNT and CDR2 YYREEE (reference sequence). CDR3 DNA: TGTGCCAGCAGCTCACGGATGGGAGAGACCCAGTACTTC. This gives the protein CASSSRMGETQYF.

This clonotype has a count of ten or more. This chain links TRBV28 with TRBJ2-4, with 9 bases lining up with TRBD1. This CDR3 is 14 amino acids long. Germline loops: CDR1 MDHEN, CDR2 SYDVKM. Germline trimming cut 5 bases from V and 14 bases from J; bases unmatched to any gene: 13. For the CDR3, the DNA is TGTGCCAGCAGTCCTTTAATGGGACAGGGTGGAAAGTACTTC. It translates to CASSPLMGQGGKYF.

This clonotype is termed medium-sized. The rearrangement uses TRBV7-2 and TRBJ2-5; a possible D gene is TRBD1 (6 bases). V was trimmed by 2 bases and J by 5 bases, leaving 12 bases between them. The CDR3 covers 14 residues. The germline V gene encodes CDR1 SGHTA and CDR2 FQGNSA. The CDR3 nucleotides read TGTGCCAGCAGCTTAACAGGGATGCTGGAGACCCAGTACTTC. Protein sequence: CASSLTGMLETQYF.

The rearrangement links TRBV19 to TRBJ2-4; 9 bases match TRBD2. CDR3 length: 17 amino acids. CDR1 and CDR2 from the germline V gene are LNHDA and SQIVND (reference sequence). The ends lost 4 bases at V and 1 base at J; junction bases unmatched: 8. CDR3 amino acids: CASSTGRLAVAKNIQYF. The CDR3 DNA sequence: TGTGCCAGTAGTACCGGTAGACTAGCGGTCGCCAAAAACATTCAGTACTTC.

This clonotype came up a few times. V and J are TRBV18 and TRBJ2-5; tentatively, D is TRBD2 (5 bases). V was pared by 4 bases and J by 1 base, with 16 bases between. The CDR3 loop spans 16 amino acids. Germline-derived CDR1 and CDR2 are KGHSH and LQKENI. In DNA form, the CDR3 reads TGTGCCAGCTCACAATCTGTCCGGGAACGCCAAGAGACCCAGTACTTC. Its translation is CASSQSVRERQETQYF.

This clonotype was detected a few times. The genes are TRBV6-1 and TRBJ2-6, with 7 bases fitting TRBD1. The CDR3 sequence is 18 residues long. CDR1 MNHNS and CDR2 SASEGT come from the germline V gene. V dropped 3 bases and J dropped 0; count of bases not matched to a gene: 8. The CDR3 protein is CASSEGQLPSSGANVLTF. For the CDR3, the DNA is TGTGCCAGCAGTGAGGGACAGTTACCCAGCTCTGGGGCCAACGTCCTGACTTTC.

The J gene is TRBJ1-1, the V gene TRBV9; maybe TRBD1 (5 bases). The ends were cut back, 4 bases at V and 4 bases at J, with 14 bases in the middle. Germline loops: CDR1 SGDLS, CDR2 YYNGEE. The CDR3 contains 14 residues. In DNA, the CDR3 is TGTGCCAGCAGCAGCAGAGGACAATTCACTGAAGCTTTCTTT. This codes for CASSSRGQFTEAFF.

This clonotype has at least ten counts. J is TRBJ2-7 and V is TRBV7-8; maybe TRBD1 (6 bases). Germline V gene sequence: CDR1 SGHVS, CDR2 FQNEAQ. This CDR3 comprises 15 residues. The ends were cut back, 0 bases at V and 3 bases at J, with 12 bases in the middle. The CDR3 loop reads CASSLALDRNYEQYF. The DNA of the CDR3 is TGTGCCAGCAGCTTAGCTCTGGACAGAAACTACGAGCAGTACTTC.

The V call is TRBV5-1, the J call TRBJ2-7, with D perhaps TRBD2 (6 bases). V lost 2 bases and J lost 5, with 14 bases in between. The CDR3 loop spans 14 amino acids. Germline lookup yields CDR1 SGHRS and CDR2 YFSETQ. CDR3 residues: CASSLGTPGDEQYF. CDR3 coding DNA: TGCGCCAGCAGCTTAGGCACGCCGGGGGACGAGCAGTACTTC.

This clonotype was seen ten or more times. The chain links TRBV7-8 to TRBJ2-1; 8 bases map to TRBD2. V gave up 5 bases and J gave up 5 bases; unmatched junction bases: 5. Germline V gene data show CDR1 as SGHVS and CDR2 as FQNEAQ. The CDR3 has 14 amino acids. This CDR3 reads CASSPGGADNEQFF. The CDR3 nucleotides are TGTGCCAGCAGCCCCGGGGGGGCGGACAATGAGCAGTTCTTC.

V and J are TRBV19 and TRBJ2-5, with D possibly being TRBD2 (7 bases). V lost 5 bases, J lost 6 bases, and 19 bases lay in between. The CDR3 sequence is 15 residues long. Germline lookup yields CDR1 LNHDA and CDR2 SQIVND (reference sequence). The CDR3 sequence is CASSPSRGRTQTQYF. CDR3 nucleotides: TGTGCCAGTAGTCCCTCGCGGGGGCGCACGCAGACCCAGTACTTC. The full variable domain, in which reference TRBV19 and TRBJ2-5 provide the parts outside the CDR3, is DGGITQSPKYLFRKEGQNVTLSCEQNLNHDAMYWYRQDPGQGLRLIYYSQIVNDFQKGDIAEGYSVSREKKESFPLTVTSAQKNPTAFYLCASSPSRGRTQTQYFGPGTRLLVL.

The rearrangement joins TRBV19 to TRBJ1-2; 10 bases match TRBD1. The CDR3 extends over 15 amino acids. The V and J ends lost 10 bases and 4 bases, in that order; junction bases with no gene match: 12. Germline CDR1 is LNHDA and CDR2 is SQIVND (reference sequence). The CDR3 spells CATQTGGEKAYGYTF. As DNA, the CDR3 is TGTGCCACCCAGACAGGGGGCGAAAAAGCCTATGGCTACACCTTC.

V and J are TRBV2 and TRBJ2-7; 11 nucleotides match TRBD1. Trimming at V came to 6 bases and at J to 7 bases, leaving 14 bases not matched to a gene. CDR3 length: 16 amino acids. Germline V gene lookup returns CDR1 SNHLY and CDR2 FYNNEI. CDR3 bases: TGTGCCAGCAGCCCCGGGACAGGGGGGACGGGTGAGGAGCAGTACTTC. The encoded protein is CASSPGTGGTGEEQYF.

V gene TRBV28 combines with J gene TRBJ1-1, with D maybe TRBD1 (5 bases). Trimming stripped 3 bases from V and 5 bases from J, with 7 bases between. The CDR3 has 12 residues. The germline V gene encodes CDR1 MDHEN and CDR2 SYDVKM. The CDR3 sequence: CASSFWGTEAFF. The CDR3 DNA reads as TGTGCCAGCAGTTTCTGGGGGACTGAAGCTTTCTTT.

This chain links TRBV20-1 with TRBJ1-5; D possibly corresponds to TRBD1 (5 bases). Trimming cost V 0 bases and J 0 bases, with 15 bases left between them. CDR3 size: 17 residues. The germline V gene has CDR1 DFQATT and CDR2 SNEGSKA (reference sequence). CDR3 residues: CSARDRFGGNSNQPQHF. The CDR3 DNA is TGCAGTGCTAGAGATCGTTTCGGGGGGAATAGCAATCAGCCCCAGCATTTT.

This clonotype occurred a few times. V gene TRBV28 combines with J gene TRBJ2-1; possibly TRBD2 for D (5 bases). Germline V gene sequence: CDR1 MDHEN, CDR2 SYDVKM. This CDR3 region has 12 residues. The germline V and J ends were trimmed by 5 bases and 10 bases, with 12 bases remaining between them. Here the CDR3 DNA reads TGTGCCAGCAGTCAAGGACTTGGCGAGCAGTTCTTC. Translating gives CASSQGLGEQFF. The full variable domain, completed using reference TRBV28 and TRBJ2-1, is DVKVTQSSRYLVKRTGEKVFLECVQDMDHENMFWYRQDPGLGLRLIYFSYDVKMKEKGDIPEGYSVSREKKERFSLILESASTNQTSMYLCASSQGLGEQFFGPGTRLTVL.

Note on this clonotype: This may arise from a read error, as a much more abundant clone is one base away. The CDR3 DNA reads as TGTACCAGCAGTTACATGCCAGGGGGCACCGGGGAGCTGTTTTTT. Its translation is CTSSYMPGGTGELFF. J is TRBJ2-2 and V is TRBV6-2 or TRBV6-3, with 7 positions matching TRBD1. This CDR3 has 15 amino acids. Germline-derived CDR1 and CDR2 are MNHEY and SVGEGT.